The present TCR beta chain was sequenced within a study of cytomegalovirus exposure and HLA in healthy donors. General study results and limits: For most subjects, TCR beta sequences were reported to predict HLA-A and HLA-B alleles with accuracy.

With 60 Vbeta and 13 Jbeta primers, the PCR was carried out. Clones were read by immunoSEQ multiplex PCR, and TCRdb kept only the in-frame ones, dropping some. The sample contains about 82,000 clones, 80% to 90% of which appear only once. A note on this clone: Its target is unknown.

The CDR3 runs to 15 residues. CDR1 LGHNA and CDR2 YNFKEQ come from the germline V gene. J gave up 6 bases and V 0 bases, and 5 bases lay outside the gene matches. This chain connects TRBV4-2 to TRBJ1-5; 7 bases map to TRBD1. Specimen: PBMCs. The receptor's source is a man between 65 and 85 years old in good health and CMV-seropositive. CDR3 loop: CASSQEDRVGQPQHF. The CDR3, as DNA: TGTGCCAGCAGCCAAGAAGACAGGGTTGGTCAGCCCCAGCATTTT.